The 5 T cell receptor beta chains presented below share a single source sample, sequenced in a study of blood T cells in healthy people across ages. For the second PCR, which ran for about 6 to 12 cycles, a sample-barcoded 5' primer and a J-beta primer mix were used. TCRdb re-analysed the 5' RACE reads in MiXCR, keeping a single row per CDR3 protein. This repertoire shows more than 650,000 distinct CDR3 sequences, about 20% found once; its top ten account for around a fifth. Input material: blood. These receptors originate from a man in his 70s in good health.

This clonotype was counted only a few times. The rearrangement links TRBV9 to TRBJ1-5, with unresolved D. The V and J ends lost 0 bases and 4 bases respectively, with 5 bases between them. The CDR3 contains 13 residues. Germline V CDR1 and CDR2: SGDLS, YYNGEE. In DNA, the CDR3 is TGTGCCAGCAGCGTAGGTCCAAATCAGCCCCAGCATTTT. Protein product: CASSVGPNQPQHF.

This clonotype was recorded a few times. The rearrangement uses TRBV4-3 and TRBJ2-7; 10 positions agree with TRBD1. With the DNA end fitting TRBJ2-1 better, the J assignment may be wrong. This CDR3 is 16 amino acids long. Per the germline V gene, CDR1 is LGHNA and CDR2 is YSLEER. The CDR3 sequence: CASSQRGTGAHNEQFF. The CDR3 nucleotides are TGCGCCAGCAGCCAACGTGGGACAGGGGCCCACAATGAGCAGTTCTTC.

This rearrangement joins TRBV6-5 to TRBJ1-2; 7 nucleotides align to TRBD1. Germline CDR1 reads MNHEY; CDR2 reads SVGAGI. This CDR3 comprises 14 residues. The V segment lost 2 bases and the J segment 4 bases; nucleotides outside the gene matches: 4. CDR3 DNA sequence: TGTGCCAGCAGTTACGGAACAGGGGCCTATGGCTACACCTTC. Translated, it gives CASSYGTGAYGYTF.

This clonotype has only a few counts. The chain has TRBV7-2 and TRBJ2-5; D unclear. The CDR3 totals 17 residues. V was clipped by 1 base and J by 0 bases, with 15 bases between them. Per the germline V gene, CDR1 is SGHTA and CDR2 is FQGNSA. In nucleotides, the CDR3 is TGTGCCAGCAGCTTAGTCGTAGGCGGAGCGTACCAAGAGACCCAGTACTTC. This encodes CASSLVVGGAYQETQYF.

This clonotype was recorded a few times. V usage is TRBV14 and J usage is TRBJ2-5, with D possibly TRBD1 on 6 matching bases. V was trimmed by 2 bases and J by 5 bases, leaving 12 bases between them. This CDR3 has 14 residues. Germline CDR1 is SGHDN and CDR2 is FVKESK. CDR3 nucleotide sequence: TGTGCCAGCAGCCAACAGAGGGGGATGGAGACCCAGTACTTC. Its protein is CASSQQRGMETQYF.